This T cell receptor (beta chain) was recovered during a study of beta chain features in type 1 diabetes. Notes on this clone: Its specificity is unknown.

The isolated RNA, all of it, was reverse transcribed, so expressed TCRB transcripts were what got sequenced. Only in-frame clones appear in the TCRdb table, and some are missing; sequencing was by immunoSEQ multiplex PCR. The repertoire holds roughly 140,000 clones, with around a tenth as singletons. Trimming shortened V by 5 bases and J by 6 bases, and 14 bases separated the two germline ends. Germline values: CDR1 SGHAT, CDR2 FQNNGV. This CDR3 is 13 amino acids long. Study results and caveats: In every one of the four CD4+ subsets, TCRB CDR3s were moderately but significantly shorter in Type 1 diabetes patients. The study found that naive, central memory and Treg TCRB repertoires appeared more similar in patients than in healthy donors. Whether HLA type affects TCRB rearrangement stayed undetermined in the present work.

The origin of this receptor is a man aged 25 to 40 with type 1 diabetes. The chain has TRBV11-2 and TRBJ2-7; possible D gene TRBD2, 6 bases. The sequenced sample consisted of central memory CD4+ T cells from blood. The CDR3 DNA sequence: TGTGCCAGCAGCACGGGACTCCTTGGCGAGCAGTACTTC. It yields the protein CASSTGLLGEQYF.